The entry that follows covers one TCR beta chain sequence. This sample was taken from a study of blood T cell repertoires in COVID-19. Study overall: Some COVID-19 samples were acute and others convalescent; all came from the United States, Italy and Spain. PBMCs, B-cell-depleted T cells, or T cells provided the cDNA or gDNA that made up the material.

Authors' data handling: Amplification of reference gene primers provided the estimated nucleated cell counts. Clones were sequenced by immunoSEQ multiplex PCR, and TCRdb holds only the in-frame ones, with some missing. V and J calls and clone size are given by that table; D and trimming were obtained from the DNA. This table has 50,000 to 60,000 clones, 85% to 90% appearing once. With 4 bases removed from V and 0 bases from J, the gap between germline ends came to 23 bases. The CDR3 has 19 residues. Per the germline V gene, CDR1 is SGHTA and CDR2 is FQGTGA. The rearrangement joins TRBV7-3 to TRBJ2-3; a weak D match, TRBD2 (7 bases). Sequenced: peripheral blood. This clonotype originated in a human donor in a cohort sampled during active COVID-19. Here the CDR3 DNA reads TGTGCCAGCAGCTCCTCCAATAGTGGGGGGGCTTATAGCACAGATACGCAGTATTTT. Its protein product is CASSSSNSGGAYSTDTQYF.